This T cell receptor beta chain was sequenced for a study of regulatory T cells in long-lasting Graves disease. For the study at large: New Graves' disease cases had less than 3 months of antithyroid drugs.

In building TCR beta libraries, iRepertoire HTBI primers were used together with Arm-PCR of CDR3 regions. TCRdb ran MiXCR on the multiplex PCR reads and lists one entry per CDR3 protein. The sample shows 400,000 to 500,000 distinct CDR3 sequences, about 15% of them seen only once. Regarding this clonotype: The antigen is not known.

Time point denoted: newly diagnosed GD, antithyroid drugs for less than 3 months. RNA isolated from PBMCs was used to make the TCR library. American Thyroid Association guidelines defined Graves' disease diagnosis. The CDR3 has 16 amino acids. Germline V gives CDR1 SGHTA, CDR2 FQGNSA. Trimming cost V 5 bases and J 4 bases; bases outside gene matches: 10. Study-wide results and limits: Researchers reported studying only peripheral blood, not thyroid tissue.

This sample was shared with a second study, whose subject was T cells in Graves' hyperthyroidism and ophthalmopathy. That work adds: Stable hyperthyroidism was separated from ophthalmopathy by a model based on 13 V-J features.

Sequences were derived from peripheral blood mononuclear cells (PBMCs), sampled at new diagnosis, from a patient treated with antithyroid drugs. The sequence was collected from a woman aged 25 to 39 with Graves disease. V usage is TRBV7-2 and J usage is TRBJ2-2; 7 bases fit TRBD2. CDR3 in DNA: TGTGCCAGCAGCCGCAGGGCTAGCGGAACCACCGGGGAGCTGTTTTTT. Its protein is CASSRRASGTTGELFF.